This T cell receptor beta chain came from a study of T cell repertoires in cytomegalovirus infection (dated by TCRdb to the late 2010s). General notes on the study: The HLA type of each donor mattered for the analysis, because public TCR beta signatures pointed to carriage of CMV infection along with the matching HLA type. The paper as a whole reports these results and caveats: The ex vivo response was dominated by HLA-C-restricted CMV-specific TCR beta clonotypes, which also provided the single most frequent clonotype in two of eight donors. Cumulative frequency of public TCR beta family members discriminated carriers of CMV infection plus the relevant HLA type in this cohort and an independent 352-donor cohort.

In this sample, this clonotype turned up many times. Its specific antigen is unknown. Base qualities are missing; no much larger clone stands one base away. Sequencing was performed on an Illumina HiSeq 1500. Using fastp at Q25 and MiXCR, TCRdb reprocessed the public reads and kept productive beta chains. Records with the same CDR3 protein are collapsed into one entry carrying the most frequent genes and DNA. Here the sample has a few hundred thousand distinct CDR3 sequences; about 26% occur a single time. The ten largest account for approximately 13% of the sample. The specimen was PBMCs. The TCR originated in a human donor in good health (CMV status not recorded). Some clones in this sample may be carry-over from other donors' samples.

Read as DNA, the sequence is TGTGCCAGCAGCTTAGATGTGGACAGGGGGGGAGATGAGCAGTTCTTC. The encoded protein is CASSLDVDRGGDEQFF. The chain couples TRBV7-2 to TRBJ2-1; 10 bases in between match TRBD1. Inclusive of the bounding cysteine and phenylalanine, the CDR3 is 16 residues long. Only CDR3 DNA is held: 48 bases, read in frame from base 1. Trimming removed 1 base from V and 8 bases from J; the gene matches leave 8 bases unexplained. CDR1 and CDR2 are drawn from the germline V gene: SGHTA, FQGNSA.